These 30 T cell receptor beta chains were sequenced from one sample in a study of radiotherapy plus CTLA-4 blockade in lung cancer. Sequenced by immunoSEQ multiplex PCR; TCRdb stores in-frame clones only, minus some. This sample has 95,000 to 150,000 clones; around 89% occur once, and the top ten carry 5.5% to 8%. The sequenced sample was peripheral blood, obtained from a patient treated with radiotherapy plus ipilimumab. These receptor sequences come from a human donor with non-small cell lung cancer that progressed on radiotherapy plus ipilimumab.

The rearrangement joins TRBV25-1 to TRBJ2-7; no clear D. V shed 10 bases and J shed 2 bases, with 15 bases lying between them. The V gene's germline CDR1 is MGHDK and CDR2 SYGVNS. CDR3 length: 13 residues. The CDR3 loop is CAIRHEIPYEQYF. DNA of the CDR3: TGTGCCATCCGACACGAAATTCCCTACGAGCAGTACTTC.

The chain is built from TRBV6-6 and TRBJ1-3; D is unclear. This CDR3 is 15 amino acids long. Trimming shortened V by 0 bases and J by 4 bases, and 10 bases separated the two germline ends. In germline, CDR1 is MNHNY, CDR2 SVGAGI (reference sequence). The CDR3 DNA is TGTGCCAGCAGTTACTCAGGAGGCCCCGGAAACACCATATATTTT. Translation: CASSYSGGPGNTIYF.

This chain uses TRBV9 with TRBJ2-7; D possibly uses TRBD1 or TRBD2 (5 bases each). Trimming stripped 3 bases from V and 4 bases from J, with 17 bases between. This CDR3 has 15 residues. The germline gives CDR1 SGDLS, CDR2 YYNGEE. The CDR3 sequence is CASSAGTTTGYEQYF. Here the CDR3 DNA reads TGTGCCAGCAGCGCAGGGACCACTACTGGGTACGAGCAGTACTTC. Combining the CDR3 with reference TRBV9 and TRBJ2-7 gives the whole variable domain DSGVTQTPKHLITATGQRVTLRCSPRSGDLSVYWYQQSLDQGLQFLIQYYNGEERAKGNILERFSAQQFPDLHSELNLSSLELGDSALYFCASSAGTTTGYEQYFGPGTRLTVT.

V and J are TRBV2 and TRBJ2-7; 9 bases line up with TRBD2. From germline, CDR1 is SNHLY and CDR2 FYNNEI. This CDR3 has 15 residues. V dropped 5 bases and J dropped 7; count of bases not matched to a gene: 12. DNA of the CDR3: TGTGCCAGCAGTCGCGAGACTAGCGGCCAGGGGGAGCAGTACTTC. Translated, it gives CASSRETSGQGEQYF.

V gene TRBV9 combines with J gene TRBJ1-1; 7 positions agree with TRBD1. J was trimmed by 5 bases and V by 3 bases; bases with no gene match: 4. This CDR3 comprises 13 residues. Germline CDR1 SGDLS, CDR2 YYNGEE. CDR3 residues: CASSAEQGTEAFF. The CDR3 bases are TGTGCCAGCAGCGCCGAACAGGGGACTGAAGCTTTCTTT.

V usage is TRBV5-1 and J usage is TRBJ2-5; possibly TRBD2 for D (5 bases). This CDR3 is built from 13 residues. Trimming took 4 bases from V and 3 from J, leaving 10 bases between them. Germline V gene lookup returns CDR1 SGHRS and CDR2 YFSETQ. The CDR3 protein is CASSPERKETQYF. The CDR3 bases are TGCGCCAGCAGCCCCGAGCGGAAAGAGACCCAGTACTTC. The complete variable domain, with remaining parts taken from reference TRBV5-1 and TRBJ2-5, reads KAGVTQTPRYLIKTRGQQVTLSCSPISGHRSVSWYQQTPGQGLQFLFEYFSETQRNKGNFPGRFSGRQFSNSRSEMNVSTLELGDSALYLCASSPERKETQYFGPGTRLLVL.

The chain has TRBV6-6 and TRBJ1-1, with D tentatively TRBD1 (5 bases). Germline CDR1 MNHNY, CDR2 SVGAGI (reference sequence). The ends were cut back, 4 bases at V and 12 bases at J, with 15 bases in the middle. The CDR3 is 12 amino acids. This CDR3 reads CASSLQAPRTFF. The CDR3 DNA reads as TGTGCCAGCAGTTTACAGGCCCCGAGGACTTTCTTT.

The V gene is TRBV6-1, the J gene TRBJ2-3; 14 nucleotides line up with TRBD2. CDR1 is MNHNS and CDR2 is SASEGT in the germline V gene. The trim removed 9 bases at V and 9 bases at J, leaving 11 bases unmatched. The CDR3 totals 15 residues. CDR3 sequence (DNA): TGTGCCAGTGGATCCGGGACTAGCGGGAGTGAGACGCAGTATTTT. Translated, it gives CASGSGTSGSETQYF.

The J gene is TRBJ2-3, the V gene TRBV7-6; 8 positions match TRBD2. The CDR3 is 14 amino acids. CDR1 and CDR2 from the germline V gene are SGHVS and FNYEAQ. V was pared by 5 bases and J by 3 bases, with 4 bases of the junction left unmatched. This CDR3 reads CASSPTGGTDTQYF. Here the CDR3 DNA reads TGTGCCAGCAGCCCCACGGGGGGGACAGATACGCAGTATTTT.

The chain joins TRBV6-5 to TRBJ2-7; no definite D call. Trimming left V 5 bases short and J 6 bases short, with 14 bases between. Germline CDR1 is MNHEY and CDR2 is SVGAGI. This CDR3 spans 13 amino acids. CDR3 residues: CASSLPTGGEQYF. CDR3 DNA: TGTGCCAGCAGTCTCCCCACTGGTGGCGAGCAGTACTTC.

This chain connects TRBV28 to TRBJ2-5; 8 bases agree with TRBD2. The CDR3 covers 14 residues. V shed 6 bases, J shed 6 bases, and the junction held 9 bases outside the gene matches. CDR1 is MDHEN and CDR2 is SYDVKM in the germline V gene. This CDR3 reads CASRPAGGRKTQYF. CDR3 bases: TGTGCCAGCAGACCCGCGGGAGGAAGGAAGACCCAGTACTTC.

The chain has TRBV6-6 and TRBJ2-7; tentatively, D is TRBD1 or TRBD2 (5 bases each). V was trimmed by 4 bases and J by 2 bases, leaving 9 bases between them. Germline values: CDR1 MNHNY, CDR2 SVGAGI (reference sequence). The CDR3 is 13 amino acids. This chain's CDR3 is CASSWDPPYEQYF. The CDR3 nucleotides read TGTGCCAGCAGTTGGGACCCTCCCTACGAGCAGTACTTC.

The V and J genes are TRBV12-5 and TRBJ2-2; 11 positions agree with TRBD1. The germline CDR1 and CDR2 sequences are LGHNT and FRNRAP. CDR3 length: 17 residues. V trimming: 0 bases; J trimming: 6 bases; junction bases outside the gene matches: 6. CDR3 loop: CASGLVVGQGAPGELFF. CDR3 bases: TGTGCTAGTGGTTTGGTAGTCGGACAGGGGGCGCCCGGGGAGCTGTTTTTT.

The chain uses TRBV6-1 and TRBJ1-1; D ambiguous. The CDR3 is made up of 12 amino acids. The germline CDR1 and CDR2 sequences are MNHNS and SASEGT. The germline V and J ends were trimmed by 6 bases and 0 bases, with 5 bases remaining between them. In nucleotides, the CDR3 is TGTGCCAGCAGCACCATGAACACTGAAGCTTTCTTT. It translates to CASSTMNTEAFF.

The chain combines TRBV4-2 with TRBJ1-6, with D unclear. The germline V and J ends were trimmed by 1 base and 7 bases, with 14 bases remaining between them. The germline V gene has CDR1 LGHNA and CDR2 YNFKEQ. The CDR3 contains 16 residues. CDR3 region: CASSQVGSEGNSPLHF. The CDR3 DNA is TGTGCCAGCAGCCAAGTCGGCTCGGAAGGAAATTCACCCCTCCACTTT.

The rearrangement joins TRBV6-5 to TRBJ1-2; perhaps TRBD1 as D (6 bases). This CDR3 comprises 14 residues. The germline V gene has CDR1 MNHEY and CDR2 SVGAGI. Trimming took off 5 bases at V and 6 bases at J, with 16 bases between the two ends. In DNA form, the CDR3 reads TGTGCCAGCAGTACACTGCCAGGGGTTGATGGCTACACCTTC. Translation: CASSTLPGVDGYTF.

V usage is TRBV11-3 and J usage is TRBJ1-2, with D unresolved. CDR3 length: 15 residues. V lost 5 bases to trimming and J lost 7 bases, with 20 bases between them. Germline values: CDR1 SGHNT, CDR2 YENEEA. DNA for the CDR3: TGTGCCAGCAGCCCCCTCGGTCTGGTTTTTTCTGGCTACACCTTC. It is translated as CASSPLGLVFSGYTF.

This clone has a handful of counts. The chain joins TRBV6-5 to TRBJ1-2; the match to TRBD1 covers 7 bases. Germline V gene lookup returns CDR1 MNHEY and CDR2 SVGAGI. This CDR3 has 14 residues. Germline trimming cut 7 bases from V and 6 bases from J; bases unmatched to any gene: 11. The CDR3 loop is CASTGAGGRDGYTF. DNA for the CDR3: TGTGCCAGCACGGGGGCAGGGGGTAGGGATGGCTACACCTTC.

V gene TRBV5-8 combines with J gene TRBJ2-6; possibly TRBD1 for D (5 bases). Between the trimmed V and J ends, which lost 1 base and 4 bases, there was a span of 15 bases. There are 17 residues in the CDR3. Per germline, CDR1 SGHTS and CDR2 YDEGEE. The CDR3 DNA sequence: TGTGCCAGCAGCTTGTCACTGGGGCGGTCGGGGGCCAACGTCCTGACTTTC. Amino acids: CASSLSLGRSGANVLTF. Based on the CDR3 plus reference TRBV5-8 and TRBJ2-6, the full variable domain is EAGVTQSPTHLIKTRGQQATLRCSPISGHTSVYWYQQALGLGLQFLLWYDEGEERNRGNFPPRFSGRQFPNYSSELNVNALELEDSALYLCASSLSLGRSGANVLTFGAGSRLTVL.

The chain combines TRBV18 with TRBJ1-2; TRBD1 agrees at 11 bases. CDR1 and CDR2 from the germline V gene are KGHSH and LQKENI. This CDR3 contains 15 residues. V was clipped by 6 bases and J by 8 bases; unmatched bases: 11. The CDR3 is CASSRGTGGGGGYTF. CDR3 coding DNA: TGTGCCAGCTCTCGCGGGACAGGGGGAGGTGGCGGCTACACCTTC. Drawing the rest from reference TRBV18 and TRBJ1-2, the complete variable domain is NAGVMQNPRHLVRRRGQEARLRCSPMKGHSHVYWYRQLPEEGLKFMVYLQKENIIDESGMPKERFSAEFPKEGPSILRIQQVVRGDSAAYFCASSRGTGGGGGYTFGSGTRLTVV.

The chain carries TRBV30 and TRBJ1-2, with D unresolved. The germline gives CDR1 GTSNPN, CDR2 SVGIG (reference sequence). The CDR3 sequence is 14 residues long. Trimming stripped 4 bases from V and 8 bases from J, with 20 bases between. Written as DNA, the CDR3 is TGTGCCTGGATATTGCATGGAAGCTTAGGGGGCTACACCTTC. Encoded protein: CAWILHGSLGGYTF.

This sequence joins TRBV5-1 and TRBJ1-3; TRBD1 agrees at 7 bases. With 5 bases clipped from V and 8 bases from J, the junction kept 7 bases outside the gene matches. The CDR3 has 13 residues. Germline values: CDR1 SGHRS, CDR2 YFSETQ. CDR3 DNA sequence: TGCGCCAGCAGACCACAGGGGTCTGACACCATATATTTT. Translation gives CASRPQGSDTIYF. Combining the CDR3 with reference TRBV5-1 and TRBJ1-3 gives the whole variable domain KAGVTQTPRYLIKTRGQQVTLSCSPISGHRSVSWYQQTPGQGLQFLFEYFSETQRNKGNFPGRFSGRQFSNSRSEMNVSTLELGDSALYLCASRPQGSDTIYFGEGSWLTVV.

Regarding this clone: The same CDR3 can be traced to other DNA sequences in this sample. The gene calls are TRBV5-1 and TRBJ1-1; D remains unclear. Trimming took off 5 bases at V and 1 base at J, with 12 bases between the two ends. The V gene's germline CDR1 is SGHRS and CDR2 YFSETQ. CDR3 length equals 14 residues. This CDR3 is CASSLLGGNTEAFF. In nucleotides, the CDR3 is TGCGCCAGCAGTTTGTTGGGCGGGAACACTGAAGCTTTCTTT.

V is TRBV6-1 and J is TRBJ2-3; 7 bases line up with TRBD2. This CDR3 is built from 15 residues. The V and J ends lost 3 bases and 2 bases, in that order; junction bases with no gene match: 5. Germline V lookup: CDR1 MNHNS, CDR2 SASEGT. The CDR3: CASSDLGGVTDTQYF. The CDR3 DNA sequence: TGTGCCAGCAGTGATTTGGGGGGGGTCACAGATACGCAGTATTTT.

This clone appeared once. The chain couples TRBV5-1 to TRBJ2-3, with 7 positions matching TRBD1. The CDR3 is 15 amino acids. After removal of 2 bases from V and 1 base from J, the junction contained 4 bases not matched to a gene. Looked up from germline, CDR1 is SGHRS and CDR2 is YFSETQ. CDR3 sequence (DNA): TGCGCCAGCAGCTTAAAGGGGGCAGGCACAGATACGCAGTATTTT. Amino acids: CASSLKGAGTDTQYF.

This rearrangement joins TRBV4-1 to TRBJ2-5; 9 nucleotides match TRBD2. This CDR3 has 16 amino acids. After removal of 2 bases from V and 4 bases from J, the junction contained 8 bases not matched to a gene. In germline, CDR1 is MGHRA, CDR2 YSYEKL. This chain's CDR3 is CASSQLGLALLETQYF. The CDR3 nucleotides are TGCGCCAGCAGCCAATTAGGACTAGCGTTATTAGAGACCCAGTACTTC.

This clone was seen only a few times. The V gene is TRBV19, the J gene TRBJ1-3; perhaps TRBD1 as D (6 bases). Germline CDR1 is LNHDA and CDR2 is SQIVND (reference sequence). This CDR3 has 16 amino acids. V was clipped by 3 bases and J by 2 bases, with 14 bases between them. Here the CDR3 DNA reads TGTGCCAGTAGTATGGCCAGGGGAAATACTGGAAACACCATATATTTT. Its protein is CASSMARGNTGNTIYF.

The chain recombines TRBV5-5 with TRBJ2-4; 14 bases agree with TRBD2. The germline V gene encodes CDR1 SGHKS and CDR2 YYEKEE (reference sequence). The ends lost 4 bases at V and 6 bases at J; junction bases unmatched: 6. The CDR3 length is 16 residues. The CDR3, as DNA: TGTGCCAGCAGCCCCTGGACTAGCGGGGGGCGAAACATTCAGTACTTC. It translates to CASSPWTSGGRNIQYF.

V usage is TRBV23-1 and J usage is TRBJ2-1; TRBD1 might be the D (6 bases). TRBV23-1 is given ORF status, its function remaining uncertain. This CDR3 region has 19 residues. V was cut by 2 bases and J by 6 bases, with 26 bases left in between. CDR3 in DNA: TGCGCCAGCAGTCAACACGGCCAGCGTCAGGGGAGACCTACCAATGAGCAGTTCTTC. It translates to CASSQHGQRQGRPTNEQFF.

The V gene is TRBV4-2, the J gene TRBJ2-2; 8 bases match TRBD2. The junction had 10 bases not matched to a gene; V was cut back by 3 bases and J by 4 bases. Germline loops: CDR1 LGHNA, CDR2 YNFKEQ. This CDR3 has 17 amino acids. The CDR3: CASSQLVRGDFTGELFF. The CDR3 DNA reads TGTGCCAGCAGCCAGTTAGTGCGGGGGGACTTCACCGGGGAGCTGTTTTTT.